Listed below are T cell receptor beta chains from one sample, sequenced in a study of T cell responses to AZD1222 COVID-19 vaccine. The method was immunoSEQ multiplex PCR; TCRdb's version includes in-frame clones alone and lacks a portion of them. The table has 120,000 to 150,000 clones, around 84% seen once; the top ten hold about 5%. Here the sequenced sample was peripheral blood, taken 28 days after the second AZD1222 dose. The receptors stem from an adult who received the AZD1222 COVID-19 vaccine. Both conserved end residues are part of each CDR3. Each record gives: V gene, J gene, CDR3 protein.

>TRBV21-1|TRBJ1-6
CASSSNGRPWDSPLHF
>TRBV30|TRBJ2-3
CAWNPSGGAVDTQYF
>TRBV3-1/TRBV3-2|TRBJ1-6
CASSPHAAGTYLGSPLHF
>TRBV30|TRBJ2-3
CAWSVGTSTDTQYF
>TRBV19|TRBJ1-5
CASSMVGAGDNQPQHF
>TRBV18|TRBJ1-5
CASSPIWGTEPQHF
>TRBV19|TRBJ1-5
CASSRNPGQGFNQPQHF
>TRBV21-1|TRBJ1-2
CASRGGNDNYGYTF
>TRBV11-2|TRBJ2-7
CASSLAPGQAYEQYF
>TRBV7-8|TRBJ2-7
CASSQGQGPYEQYF
>TRBV28|TRBJ1-5
CASNSGTGGTQPQHF
>TRBV27|TRBJ1-2
CASSLRGGTYLGHYGYTF
>TRBV11-2|TRBJ2-7
CASSFGGYEQYF
>TRBV11-3|TRBJ2-2
CASSSPLGQGRTGELFF
>TRBV25-1|TRBJ1-2
CASSDGVTGGGYTF
>TRBV4-1|TRBJ1-5
CASSQDRQGAGQPQHF
>TRBV19|TRBJ2-5
CASTKGLAQETQYF
>TRBV6-5|TRBJ2-3
CASSGVSTDTQYF
>TRBV5-4|TRBJ1-4
CASSLVGGGGNEKLFF
>TRBV5-1|TRBJ1-3
CASSLEGSGNTIYF
>TRBV27|TRBJ2-2
CASYSGSLNTGELFF
>TRBV19|TRBJ1-1
CASKATGVETEAFF
>TRBV6-6|TRBJ2-7
CASSYSTGDSYEQYF
>TRBV4-1|TRBJ2-4
CASSPGTGSRNIQYF
>TRBV25-1|TRBJ2-4
CASSSAPGTSGGGNIQYF
>TRBV10-2|TRBJ1-2
CASSESEGGYTF
>TRBV28|TRBJ2-5
CASSVLGSGEETQYF
>TRBV6-1|TRBJ1-1
CASSEQGNEAFF
>TRBV5-1|TRBJ2-7
CASGSGTSGLEQYF
>TRBV4-1|TRBJ2-5
CASSQDGDGGGQETQYF
>TRBV5-4|TRBJ2-7
CASSVGGALGWVYEQYF
>TRBV9|TRBJ1-6
CASSGAGTDNSPLHF
>TRBV18|TRBJ1-2
CASSPRRTYGYTF
>TRBV18|TRBJ2-7
CASTEGQNFEQYF
>TRBV7-2|TRBJ1-4
CASSVGDSTNEKLFF
>TRBV28|TRBJ2-5
CASTTAGMETQYF
>TRBV3-1/TRBV3-2|TRBJ2-1
CASSGGLAGGNYNEQFF
>TRBV5-1|TRBJ1-1
CASSLFPDNTEAFF
>TRBV2|TRBJ1-4
CASSPESGAPNEKLFF
>TRBV25-1|TRBJ2-7
CASSEMGGRLTYEQYF
>TRBV28|TRBJ1-2
CASSSPGELDGYTF
>TRBV9|TRBJ2-1
CASSVEGLDRLLYNEQFF
>TRBV18|TRBJ2-7
CASSLVGTNSYEQYF
>TRBV12-3/TRBV12-4|TRBJ1-5
CASGRQNNQPQHF
>TRBV5-1|TRBJ1-3
CASSRAGQGSNTIYF
>TRBV6-5|TRBJ1-1
CASGPRGTLEAFF
>TRBV4-2|TRBJ1-5
CASSQDWGDNQPQHF
>TRBV27|TRBJ2-1
CASSLKMAGAGREQFF
>TRBV27|TRBJ2-7
CASRYDDRGTYEQYF
>TRBV6-5|TRBJ2-1
CASSTTGSSYNEQFF
>TRBV10-3|TRBJ1-1
CAISESRGTEAFF
>TRBV3-1/TRBV3-2|TRBJ1-4
CASSTGGREKLFF
>TRBV3-1/TRBV3-2|TRBJ2-7
CASSARTPYEQYF
>TRBV3-1/TRBV3-2|TRBJ1-2
CASSSGGAGIGYTF
>TRBV6-5|TRBJ2-7
CASSYGLGYEQYF
>TRBV3-1/TRBV3-2|TRBJ2-7
CASTPQDRAEQYF
>TRBV15|TRBJ1-6
CATSRDLGNSPLHF
>TRBV10-1|TRBJ2-5
CASSGGRKETQYF
>TRBV7-6|TRBJ2-1
CASSSGSGYNEQFF